Below, 11 T cell receptor beta chains from the same sample are listed, as sequenced in a study of glioma-infiltrating T cells. Using RNA template, CDR3s of TCR alpha and beta were amplified with iRepertoire arm-PCR. MiXCR was run by TCRdb on the multiplex PCR reads, yielding one entry per CDR3 protein. The table records 170,000 or so distinct CDR3 sequences, 43% of them present only once. The sequencing sample was made of glioma tissue, nonneoplastic brain tissue, or PBMCs (not recorded which). The source is a human donor with low-grade glioma or glioblastoma, undergoing nonglioma brain surgery, or in good health (not recorded which).

This clonotype was observed a few times. This chain uses TRBV18 with TRBJ1-1; D gene uncertain. Trimming took off 2 bases at V and 0 bases at J, with 10 bases between the two ends. The length of the CDR3 is 15 residues. Germline CDR1 is KGHSH and CDR2 is LQKENI. CDR3 sequence reads: CASSPSHSVNTEAFF. CDR3 nucleotide sequence: TGTGCCAGCTCACCATCCCACAGCGTGAACACTGAAGCTTTCTTT.

This chain uses TRBV19 with TRBJ1-2, with a possible D match to TRBD1 (5 bases). V lost 5 bases and J 0 bases, leaving 10 bases between the germline ends. This CDR3 has 14 amino acids. Germline V gives CDR1 LNHDA, CDR2 SQIVND (reference sequence). The CDR3 DNA sequence: TGTGCCAGTAGTGATTGGGGGACTAACTATGGCTACACCTTC. It is translated as CASSDWGTNYGYTF.

The CDR3 here is CASSREGRSSYNEQFF. CDR3 bases: TGTGCCAGCTCACGTGAAGGCAGGAGCTCCTACAATGAGCAGTTCTTC. The V and J genes are TRBV18 and TRBJ2-1; D not resolved. Germline V gene sequence: CDR1 KGHSH, CDR2 LQKENI. The CDR3 has 16 residues. Trimming removed 4 bases from V and 0 bases from J, with 13 bases in between.

This clonotype was observed many times. The chain combines TRBV20-1 with TRBJ2-5; tentative D call: TRBD2 (6 bases). Between the trimmed V and J ends, which lost 0 bases and 5 bases, there was a span of 16 bases. This CDR3 is built from 15 residues. CDR1 and CDR2 (germline): DFQATT, SNEGSKA (reference sequence). Here the CDR3 reads CSAREPGRVGETQYF. CDR3 in DNA: TGCAGTGCTAGAGAACCCGGGAGAGTAGGCGAGACCCAGTACTTC.

The rearrangement joins TRBV13 to TRBJ2-5; D may be TRBD1 (6 bases). Trimming removed 4 bases at V and 5 bases at J, with 23 bases between. Germline V gene lookup returns CDR1 PRHDT and CDR2 FYEKMQ (reference sequence). The CDR3 totals 17 residues. CDR3 sequence (DNA): TGTGCCAGCAGCTCGACACGAAGAGAGGACAGTACTGAGACCCAGTACTTC. The encoded protein is CASSSTRREDSTETQYF.

This clonotype was counted a few times. This sequence joins TRBV29-1 and TRBJ2-1; D not resolved. Trimming removed 4 bases from V and 0 bases from J, with 1 base in between. The length of the CDR3 is 11 residues. Germline V CDR1 and CDR2: SQVTM, ANQGSEA. The CDR3 DNA is TGCAGCGTTGTCTCCTACAATGAGCAGTTCTTC. Its protein is CSVVSYNEQFF.

This chain connects TRBV12-3 or TRBV12-4 to TRBJ1-1, with a tentative D call TRBD1 (6 bases). The V gene lost 8 bases and the J gene lost 4 bases, with 14 bases spanning the gap. This CDR3 contains 13 residues. The CDR3 DNA sequence: TGTGCCAGCTTTCGCCAGGGGTTCACTGAAGCTTTCTTT. Translating gives CASFRQGFTEAFF.

To note about this clonotype: One end of the junction does not line up with germline, which may come from a read error. The chain links TRBV5-1 to TRBJ2-7; no firm D call. This CDR3 has 11 amino acids. Germline V gene lookup returns CDR1 SGHRS and CDR2 YFSETQ. This CDR3 reads CASSLDYEKYF. Written as DNA, the CDR3 is TGCGCCAGCAGCTTGGACTACGAGAAGTACTTC.

This clonotype was counted many times. The chain employs TRBV28 and TRBJ2-2; no definite D call. The germline V gene encodes CDR1 MDHEN and CDR2 SYDVKM. The CDR3 runs 11 residues. V gave up 6 bases and J gave up 7 bases, with 6 bases separating them. The CDR3 bases are TGTGCCAGCAGATTGAGCGGGGAGCTGTTTTTT. Its protein is CASRLSGELFF.

On this clonotype: This likely comes from a read error, as the CDR3 has no conserved phenylalanine or tryptophan at its end. V and J are TRBV27 and TRBJ2-4; a weak D match, TRBD2 (5 bases). Germline values: CDR1 MNHEY, CDR2 SMNVEV (reference sequence). CDR3 length equals 13 residues. V dropped 4 bases and J dropped 9 bases, with 13 bases sitting between them. Here the CDR3 DNA reads TGTGCCAGCAGTTCCGTACTAGGAGGCATTCAGTACGTC. This gives the protein CASSSVLGGIQYV.

This chain links TRBV29-1 with TRBJ2-7, with D perhaps TRBD1 (5 bases). Trimming took 3 bases from V and 3 from J, leaving 9 bases between them. Germline values: CDR1 SQVTM, CDR2 ANQGSEA. There are 12 residues in the CDR3. CDR3 DNA: TGCAGCGTTGATCAGGGCGGCTACGAGCAGTACTTC. Amino acids: CSVDQGGYEQYF.